This is a list of T cell receptor beta chains from one sample in a study of response to subunit inactivated influenza vaccine. TCRdb reprocessed the RT-PCR reads via MiXCR and lists one record per CDR3 protein. Among about 180,000 distinct CDR3 sequences, around 9% were seen once, and the ten largest hold roughly 11%. The sequences come from non-naive T cells sorted from PBMCs, collected on the day of vaccination. The receptor set was obtained from a man aged 45-65 years who received an inactivated influenza vaccine. Both conserved end residues are part of each CDR3. A D gene is named only where the DNA matches it firmly.

CDR3	J	V	D
CASSQGTGPSQPQHF	TRBJ1-5	TRBV3-1	TRBD1
CASNAAGGRDTQYF	TRBJ2-3	TRBV5-5	TRBD2
CASSLENWRGREGYTF	TRBJ1-2	TRBV7-2	-
CSAGSGSGSYNEQFF	TRBJ2-1	TRBV20-1	TRBD2
CASSRSTGRNEQYF	TRBJ2-7	TRBV6-2/TRBV6-3	TRBD1
CSAAGTRGSNEQYF	TRBJ2-7	TRBV29-1	TRBD2
CASSKPTSGRIAYEQYF	TRBJ2-7	TRBV28	TRBD2
CATSIKKVSFTDTQYF	TRBJ2-3	TRBV15	-
CASSQPNRETYGYTF	TRBJ1-2	TRBV4-1	-
CASSFVGSYNSPLHF	TRBJ1-6	TRBV7-2	-
CASSLRRLAGLANTGELFF	TRBJ2-2	TRBV5-4	TRBD2
CASSLGGGGAEGYTF	TRBJ1-2	TRBV11-2	-
CASSFQGWNTEAFF	TRBJ1-1	TRBV7-6	-
CASSPLGGDSNQPQHF	TRBJ1-5	TRBV5-5	-
CSARSTSGGDEQFF	TRBJ2-1	TRBV20-1	TRBD2
CASNGENKQYF	TRBJ2-7	TRBV2	-
CASSARGRLNTEAFF	TRBJ1-1	TRBV27	TRBD1
CASSLPRRDGYTF	TRBJ1-2	TRBV7-9	-
CASRVSSDEKLFF	TRBJ1-4	TRBV5-1	-
CSAPKVGSPSYEQYF	TRBJ2-7	TRBV20-1	-
CATGIFRTEYNEQFF	TRBJ2-1	TRBV7-9	-
CASSQGQGQTRMVYGYTF	TRBJ1-2	TRBV4-1	-
CATSRANWDVLTF	TRBJ2-6	TRBV15	-
CSARDTREELFF	TRBJ1-4	TRBV20-1	-
CASSTELTGALAGYTF	TRBJ1-2	TRBV12-3/TRBV12-4	-
CASSLTGTVNTEAFF	TRBJ1-1	TRBV27	TRBD1
CASSPSGLTLSNQPQHF	TRBJ1-5	TRBV28	-
CASSYFGANVLTF	TRBJ2-6	TRBV6-2/TRBV6-3	-
CSAITGSNYNEQFF	TRBJ2-1	TRBV20-1	-
CASSVNRDHTEAFF	TRBJ1-1	TRBV5-1	-
CSAHTDYKTYEQYF	TRBJ2-7	TRBV20-1	-
CASRRNQNTEAFF	TRBJ1-1	TRBV14	-
CASSQASYYGYTF	TRBJ1-2	TRBV4-3	-
CASSQDITGADEQYF	TRBJ2-7	TRBV3-1	TRBD1
CASSLTGGAFTEAFF	TRBJ1-1	TRBV12-3/TRBV12-4	TRBD1
CSAADLTGDYQPQHF	TRBJ1-5	TRBV20-1	-
CASRPTDNEQFF	TRBJ2-1	TRBV12-3/TRBV12-4	-
CASSPGDFGNQPQHF	TRBJ1-5	TRBV5-1	-
CSVARGSLDEQYF	TRBJ2-7	TRBV29-1	-
CASSQAAGTVEGRAWEQYF	TRBJ2-7	TRBV4-3	TRBD1
CASSESEAGELFF	TRBJ2-2	TRBV6-1	-
CASSLYGTSGEETQYF	TRBJ2-5	TRBV7-2	TRBD2
CASSLVLVWSGPNTGELFF	TRBJ2-2	TRBV12-3/TRBV12-4	-
CASSLGRGSGTEAFF	TRBJ1-1	TRBV28	-
CASSRQAGSGQPQHF	TRBJ1-5	TRBV7-8	-
CASSFGTVYNEQFF	TRBJ2-1	TRBV11-2	-
CASSLGSKTEAFF	TRBJ1-1	TRBV12-3/TRBV12-4	-
CASSSPAGELFF	TRBJ2-2	TRBV5-6	-
CSARGLAGGPRSYTQYF	TRBJ2-3	TRBV20-1	TRBD2
CASSSVPAGTQYF	TRBJ2-5	TRBV2	-
CASSLAQGTGSWSEAFF	TRBJ1-1	TRBV7-2	-
CASSLGFNEKLFF	TRBJ1-4	TRBV5-6	-
CSVAPGSGNTEAFF	TRBJ1-1	TRBV29-1	-
CASSYGFGAYYEQYF	TRBJ2-7	TRBV6-5	-
CASSLDQKTQYF	TRBJ2-5	TRBV11-2	-
CASRPRTRNTGELFF	TRBJ2-2	TRBV6-2/TRBV6-3	-
CASGLAGRNTGELFF	TRBJ2-2	TRBV12-3/TRBV12-4	TRBD2
CATSVGDTTWGANVLTF	TRBJ2-6	TRBV24-1	-
CASSPEAGGGEQYF	TRBJ2-7	TRBV12-3/TRBV12-4	TRBD1